These 24 T cell receptor beta chains were all obtained from the same sample, sequenced in a study of cytomegalovirus exposure and HLA in healthy donors. The PCR used 60 Vbeta and 13 Jbeta primers. TCRdb's copy holds only in-frame clones and misses some; the assay was immunoSEQ multiplex PCR. Of 100,000 to 150,000 clones in the sample, about 86% are singletons; the top ten hold 2% to 2.5%. Sequenced input: PBMCs. The source of these receptors is a woman aged 40 to 49 in good health and CMV-seronegative.

The chain uses TRBV28 and TRBJ1-4; 10 bases fit TRBD1. The CDR3 has 18 amino acids. CDR1 MDHEN and CDR2 SYDVKM come from the germline V gene. V dropped 2 bases and J dropped 4; count of bases not matched to a gene: 10. The CDR3 sequence: CASSLVFDRGLDNEKLFF. CDR3 bases: TGTGCCAGCAGTTTAGTTTTTGACAGGGGGCTGGATAATGAAAAACTGTTTTTT.

This clone was observed a handful of times. V and J are TRBV6-5 and TRBJ2-7, with no clear D. Trimming cost V 9 bases and J 0 bases, with 9 bases left between them. Germline V gene data show CDR1 as MNHEY and CDR2 as SVGAGI. The CDR3 length is 12 residues. The CDR3 sequence is CASRASSYEQYF. CDR3 DNA sequence: TGTGCCAGTCGTGCCAGCTCCTACGAGCAGTACTTC.

This rearrangement joins TRBV6-1 to TRBJ2-3; 7 bases agree with TRBD1. Losses at the gene ends were 8 bases for V and 3 bases for J; bases not matched to a gene: 11. The CDR3 has 15 amino acids. Looked up from germline, CDR1 is MNHNS and CDR2 is SASEGT. The CDR3 nucleotides are TGTGCCAGCGCTCCACAGGGGTATGGGACAGATACGCAGTATTTT. It specifies CASAPQGYGTDTQYF.

The chain couples TRBV12-5 to TRBJ1-5; 8 bases align to TRBD1. The length of the CDR3 is 14 residues. CDR1 is LGHNT and CDR2 is FRNRAP in the germline V gene. The DNA for the CDR3 is TGTGCCTCCGGACAGGGACTCGGCAATCAGCCCCAGCATTTT. Encoded protein: CASGQGLGNQPQHF. The complete variable domain, with remaining parts taken from reference TRBV12-5 and TRBJ1-5, reads DARVTQTPRHKVTEMGQEVTMRCQPILGHNTVFWYRQTMMQGLELLAYFRNRAPLDDSGMPKDRFSAEMPDATLATLKIQPSEPRDSAVYFCASGQGLGNQPQHFGDGTRLSIL.

The chain has TRBV6-6 and TRBJ1-4; 9 bases match TRBD1. This CDR3 comprises 15 residues. J lost 8 bases, V lost 2 bases, and 6 bases had no gene match. Germline V gene sequence: CDR1 MNHNY, CDR2 SVGAGI (reference sequence). For the CDR3, the DNA is TGTGCCAGCAGTTACGGTGACAGGGGGGGGGAAAAACTGTTTTTT. This codes for CASSYGDRGGEKLFF.

This clone was seen only once. CDR3 sequence reads: CASSLEGGREGYEQYF. Here the CDR3 DNA reads TGTGCCAGCAGCTTAGAGGGGGGGCGGGAGGGCTACGAGCAGTACTTC. The chain links TRBV11-2 to TRBJ2-7; TRBD2 aligns across 9 bases. This CDR3 contains 16 residues. CDR1 is SGHAT, CDR2 FQNNGV, per germline. Germline trimming cut 0 bases from V and 3 bases from J; bases unmatched to any gene: 6. Based on the CDR3 plus reference TRBV11-2 and TRBJ2-7, the full variable domain is EAGVAQSPRYKIIEKRQSVAFWCNPISGHATLYWYQQILGQGPKLLIQFQNNGVVDDSQLPKDRFSAERLKGVDSTLKIQPAKLEDSAVYLCASSLEGGREGYEQYFGPGTRLTVT.

J is TRBJ2-5 and V is TRBV15; TRBD1 agrees at 9 bases. CDR1 and CDR2 (germline): LNHNV, YYDKDF (reference sequence). Trimming took 2 bases from V and 4 from J; bases not matched to a gene: 5. The CDR3 runs to 15 residues. CDR3 sequence reads: CATSRRDREGETQYF. The DNA of the CDR3 is TGTGCCACCAGCAGACGGGACAGGGAGGGAGAGACCCAGTACTTC.

The V and J genes are TRBV28 and TRBJ2-7; 11 nucleotides agree with TRBD2. The CDR3 covers 14 residues. Trimming removed 4 bases from V and 3 bases from J; junction bases left unmatched: 2. Germline-derived CDR1 and CDR2 are MDHEN and SYDVKM. This CDR3 is CASSSTSGNYEQYF. As DNA, the CDR3 is TGTGCCAGCAGTTCGACTAGCGGGAACTACGAGCAGTACTTC.

The chain has TRBV2 and TRBJ1-1; 9 bases fit TRBD1. CDR1 and CDR2 from the germline V gene are SNHLY and FYNNEI. The CDR3 loop spans 17 amino acids. With V trimmed by 8 bases and J by 0 bases, 13 bases remained unmatched. For the CDR3, the DNA is TGTGCCAGCCAACAGGGGGCGAGATCATCCTTGAACACTGAAGCTTTCTTT. It encodes CASQQGARSSLNTEAFF.

The rearrangement uses TRBV27 and TRBJ1-4, with TRBD1 identical over 7 bases. This CDR3 contains 16 residues. CDR1 is MNHEY, CDR2 SMNVEV, per germline (reference sequence). The ends lost 4 bases at V and 2 bases at J; junction bases unmatched: 7. The CDR3 reads CASSSIQGVTNEKLFF. Here the CDR3 DNA reads TGTGCCAGCAGTTCAATCCAGGGGGTCACTAATGAAAAACTGTTTTTT.

The CDR3 nucleotides read TGCGCCAGCAGCCCATCCGGCGGGAAGCAAGAGACCCAGTACTTC. This sequence encodes CASSPSGGKQETQYF. This chain connects TRBV5-1 to TRBJ2-5; tentatively, D is TRBD2 (6 bases). This CDR3 has 15 residues. Germline CDR1 and CDR2: SGHRS and YFSETQ. V was shortened by 4 bases and J by 2 bases, with 15 bases between the two germline ends. Full variable domain (remainder filled in from reference TRBV5-1 and TRBJ2-5): KAGVTQTPRYLIKTRGQQVTLSCSPISGHRSVSWYQQTPGQGLQFLFEYFSETQRNKGNFPGRFSGRQFSNSRSEMNVSTLELGDSALYLCASSPSGGKQETQYFGPGTRLLVL.

The rearrangement links TRBV7-3 to TRBJ2-5; TRBD2 agrees at 13 bases. This CDR3 contains 15 residues. The trim removed 8 bases at V and 2 bases at J, leaving 5 bases unmatched. CDR1 is SGHTA and CDR2 is FQGTGA in the germline V gene. The CDR3 coding sequence is TGTGCCAGCTCTCGGGGACTAGCGGGACAAGAGACCCAGTACTTC. Residues: CASSRGLAGQETQYF.

This rearrangement joins TRBV9 to TRBJ1-6; 10 bases align to TRBD1. Trimming removed 0 bases from V and 10 bases from J; junction bases left unmatched: 4. Germline V lookup: CDR1 SGDLS, CDR2 YYNGEE. The CDR3 loop spans 15 amino acids. The CDR3 DNA reads as TGTGCCAGCAGCGTAGGGGGACAGGGGCGGTCACCCCTCCACTTT. It codes for CASSVGGQGRSPLHF.

This chain uses TRBV6-6 with TRBJ2-6; maybe TRBD1 (6 bases). The germline CDR1 and CDR2 sequences are MNHNY and SVGAGI (reference sequence). Trimming took 8 bases from V and 0 from J, leaving 14 bases between them. This CDR3 contains 16 residues. This CDR3 reads CASASGGPSGANVLTF. CDR3 coding DNA: TGTGCCAGCGCCTCTGGGGGCCCCTCTGGGGCCAACGTCCTGACTTTC.

The V call is TRBV2, the J call TRBJ2-1, with 10 bases lining up with TRBD2. V was clipped by 5 bases and J by 5 bases; unmatched bases: 9. The CDR3 is 16 residues long. CDR1 is SNHLY and CDR2 is FYNNEI in the germline V gene. Here the CDR3 reads CASSSGGGLGHNEQFF. The CDR3, as DNA: TGTGCCAGCAGTAGCGGGGGGGGCCTTGGTCACAATGAGCAGTTCTTC. The full variable domain, in which reference TRBV2 and TRBJ2-1 provide the parts outside the CDR3, is EPEVTQTPSHQVTQMGQEVILRCVPISNHLYFYWYRQILGQKVEFLVSFYNNEISEKSEIFDDQFSVERPDGSNFTLKIRSTKLEDSAMYFCASSSGGGLGHNEQFFGPGTRLTVL.

The chain combines TRBV4-1 with TRBJ2-1; D perhaps matches TRBD2 (5 bases). The CDR3 sequence is 14 residues long. V shed 2 bases and J shed 0 bases, with 5 bases lying between them. Germline V lookup: CDR1 MGHRA, CDR2 YSYEKL. The chain's CDR3 is CASSQTSSYNEQFF. The DNA of the CDR3 is TGCGCCAGCAGCCAAACTAGCTCCTACAATGAGCAGTTCTTC.

The genes are TRBV14 and TRBJ1-2; D remains ambiguous. This CDR3 has 12 residues. V lost 4 bases and J lost 7, with 10 bases in between. The germline CDR1 and CDR2 sequences are SGHDN and FVKESK. The CDR3 region has the DNA TGTGCCAGCAGCCGAGAAGCGGTTGGCTACACCTTC. Translation gives CASSREAVGYTF.

The sample holds one count of this clone. The V and J genes are TRBV4-1 and TRBJ2-7; D remains ambiguous. CDR1 and CDR2 (germline): MGHRA, YSYEKL. Trimming left V 0 bases short and J 1 base short, with 10 bases between. There are 15 residues in the CDR3. DNA for the CDR3: TGCGCCAGCAGCCAAGATTTTCCCGGGTCCTACGAGCAGTACTTC. Its protein is CASSQDFPGSYEQYF.

This rearrangement joins TRBV6-5 to TRBJ1-2, with TRBD1 matching over 7 bases. The germline CDR1 and CDR2 sequences are MNHEY and SVGAGI. V gave up 6 bases and J gave up 4 bases; unmatched junction bases: 8. The CDR3 length is 14 residues. CDR3 sequence: CASRPNRGRYGYTF. The CDR3 DNA sequence: TGTGCCAGCAGACCCAACAGGGGCCGCTATGGCTACACCTTC.

The chain has TRBV7-2 and TRBJ1-5; a possible D gene is TRBD1 (5 bases). CDR1 and CDR2 (germline): SGHTA, FQGNSA. The CDR3 consists of 15 residues. V was trimmed by 5 bases and J by 3 bases, leaving 14 bases between them. The CDR3 sequence: CASSIVAGYNQPQHF. The CDR3 DNA follows: TGTGCCAGCAGCATAGTGGCAGGGTACAATCAGCCCCAGCATTTT.

The sample holds a few counts of this clone. The chain recombines TRBV11-2 with TRBJ2-7, with 7 positions matching TRBD2. V was clipped by 1 base and J by 4 bases; unmatched bases: 19. The germline V gene encodes CDR1 SGHAT and CDR2 FQNNGV. CDR3 length: 19 amino acids. CDR3 in DNA: TGTGCCAGCAGCTTAGGATTGGCCCTGGGGGGGGATAAATCATACGAGCAGTACTTC. It yields the protein CASSLGLALGGDKSYEQYF.

The chain couples TRBV28 to TRBJ1-2; weak D call: TRBD1 (5 bases). V was shortened by 3 bases and J by 8 bases, with 7 bases between the two germline ends. This CDR3 is 11 amino acids long. Germline assignment: CDR1 MDHEN and CDR2 SYDVKM. CDR3 protein: CASSFAGGYTF. CDR3 nucleotides: TGTGCCAGCAGTTTCGCAGGGGGCTACACCTTC.

CDR3 bases: TGTGCCAGCAGTGAAGCGCGGTCAAAGAACCAAGAGACCCAGTACTTC. Its translation: CASSEARSKNQETQYF. V usage is TRBV2 and J usage is TRBJ2-5; D remains ambiguous. The CDR3 spans 16 residues. Germline CDR1 reads SNHLY; CDR2 reads FYNNEI. The V gene lost 0 bases and the J gene lost 0 bases, with 11 bases spanning the gap.

The chain has TRBV28 and TRBJ1-4; 7 bases agree with TRBD1. The germline gives CDR1 MDHEN, CDR2 SYDVKM. The CDR3 spans 14 residues. The ends lost 7 bases at V and 8 bases at J; junction bases unmatched: 10. The CDR3 loop reads CASTTSGGLEKLFF. The CDR3 DNA follows: TGTGCCAGCACCACGTCAGGGGGTTTGGAAAAACTGTTTTTT.